This entry describes one T cell receptor beta chain. Its recognized antigen is unknown. Base qualities are not recorded, but no much larger clone differs from it by a single base. This entry belongs to a study of CD8 T cells in ankylosing spondylitis (dated by TCRdb to the late 2010s). For context, the study as a whole: To find TCR variants linked to disease, the study profiled T cell receptor beta repertoires in ankylosing spondylitis patients and healthy donors. The full study cohort was made up of 25 to 30 ankylosing spondylitis patients and 108 healthy donors. Peripheral blood samples were taken, and synovial fluid was additionally collected from ankylosing spondylitis patients. Overall study results and their limits: A TCR beta motif made up of eight or nine highly homologous amino acid variants appeared to be characteristic of blood from ankylosing spondylitis patients. Some motif variants were previously reported in synovial fluid and blood of reactive arthritis patients, suggesting common disease-initiation mechanisms. Significant enrichment of the disease-linked clones was reported in matched synovial fluid samples from ankylosing spondylitis patients. A CD8+ phenotype was shown by the disease-linked clones, which were found at relatively low frequencies in peripheral blood.

V and J lose 0 bases and 0 bases, and a span of 8 bases separates them. According to the germline V gene, CDR1 reads MGHDK and CDR2 reads SYGVNS. Measured from the cysteine to the phenylalanine, the CDR3 is 15 residues long. Only the CDR3 part of the read is kept: 45 bases, read in frame from the first base. Instrument used: Illumina HiSeq 2500. TCR beta libraries were prepared by quantitative 5'-RACE with molecular barcodes. In the paper's pipeline: Disease-linked TCR variants were identified with a new computational method built on a probabilistic model of VDJ rearrangement. TCRdb trimmed public reads at Q25 via fastp, called clones via MiXCR and kept in-frame beta chains. One record per CDR3 amino acid sequence lists the most common genes and DNA. For this entry, the V and J calls and clone size follow TCRdb and not the study's own pipeline. The sample includes about 440,000 distinct CDR3 sequences, with roughly a sixth observed a single time. The top ten clones comprise 1% of the sample.

The clonotype originates from a male donor with ankylosing spondylitis. Sequenced input: blood, either unsorted or a sorted T cell fraction (not recorded which). The chain is made from TRBV25-1 and TRBJ1-2, with the D segment identity uncertain. This receptor has the CDR3 CASSEYMGANYGYTF. The nucleotide sequence is TGTGCCAGCAGTGAATATATGGGAGCTAACTATGGCTACACCTTC.